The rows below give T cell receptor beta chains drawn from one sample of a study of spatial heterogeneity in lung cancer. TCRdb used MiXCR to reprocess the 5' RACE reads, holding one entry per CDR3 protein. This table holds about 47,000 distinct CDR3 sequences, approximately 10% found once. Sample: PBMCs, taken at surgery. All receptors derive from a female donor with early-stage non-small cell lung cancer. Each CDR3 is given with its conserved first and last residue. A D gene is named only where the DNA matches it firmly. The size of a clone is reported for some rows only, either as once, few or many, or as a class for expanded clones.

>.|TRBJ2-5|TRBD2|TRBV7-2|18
CASSLLAGAGGAQETQYF
TGTGCCAGCAGCTTGCTTGCGGGGGCGGGGGGCGCACAAGAGACCCAGTACTTC
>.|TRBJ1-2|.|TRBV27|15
CASSSSTGPTNGYTF
TGTGCCAGCAGTTCCAGCACGGGACCCACGAATGGCTACACCTTC
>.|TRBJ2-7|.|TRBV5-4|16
CASTTSRGVSSYEQYF
TGTGCCAGCACCACGTCAAGGGGAGTAAGCTCCTACGAGCAGTACTTC
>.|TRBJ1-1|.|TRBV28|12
CASTSGYTEAFF
TGTGCCAGCACGTCAGGGTATACTGAAGCTTTCTTT
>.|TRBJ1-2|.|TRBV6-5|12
CASSYDSRGYTF
TGTGCCAGCAGTTACGATTCGCGCGGCTACACCTTC
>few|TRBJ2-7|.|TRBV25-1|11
CASSDLSEQYF
TGTGCCAGCAGTGACCTATCCGAGCAGTACTTC
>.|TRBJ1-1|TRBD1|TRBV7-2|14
CASSAQGVGTEAFF
TGTGCCAGCAGCGCCCAGGGGGTGGGCACTGAAGCTTTCTTT
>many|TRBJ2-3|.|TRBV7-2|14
CASSTPFRTDTQYF
TGTGCCAGCAGCACCCCTTTCCGCACAGATACGCAGTATTTT
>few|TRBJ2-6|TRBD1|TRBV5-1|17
CASSLLGQGTGANVLTF
TGCGCCAGCAGCTTGTTGGGACAGGGGACTGGGGCCAACGTCCTGACTTTC
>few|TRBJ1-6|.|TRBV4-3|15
CASSQEMGLNSPLHF
TGCGCCAGCAGCCAAGAGATGGGGCTTAATTCACCCCTCCACTTT
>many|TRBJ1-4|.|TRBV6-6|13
CASSYGRLEKLFF
TGTGCCAGCAGTTACGGTCGGTTGGAAAAACTGTTTTTT
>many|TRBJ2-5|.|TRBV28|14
CASSFGSRPETQYF
TGTGCCAGCAGTTTTGGCTCGCGCCCAGAGACCCAGTACTTC
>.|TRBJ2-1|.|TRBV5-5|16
CASSLVVGGRYNEQFF
TGTGCCAGCAGCTTGGTCGTGGGGGGGCGGTACAATGAGCAGTTCTTC
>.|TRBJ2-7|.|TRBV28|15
CASSPGEGERYEQYF
TGTGCCAGCAGCCCAGGGGAGGGGGAACGCTACGAGCAGTACTTC
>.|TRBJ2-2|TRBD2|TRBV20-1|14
CSATGLANTGELFF
TGCAGTGCTACGGGACTAGCGAACACCGGGGAGCTGTTTTTT
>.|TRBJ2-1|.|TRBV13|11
CASSLENEQFF
TGTGCCAGCAGCTTAGAAAATGAGCAGTTCTTC
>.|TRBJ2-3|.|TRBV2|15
CASSEKLISTDTQYF
TGTGCCAGCAGTGAAAAGCTCATTAGCACAGATACGCAGTATTTT
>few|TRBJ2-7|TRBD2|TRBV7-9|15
CASSLALRGSNEQYF
TGTGCCAGCAGCTTAGCTCTGCGGGGGTCAAACGAGCAGTACTTC
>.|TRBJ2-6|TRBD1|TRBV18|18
CASSPLRQGIGGANVLTF
TGTGCCAGCTCACCACTCAGACAGGGGATAGGTGGGGCCAACGTCCTGACTTTC
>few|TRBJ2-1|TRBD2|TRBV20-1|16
CSAPLLAGGVINEQFF
TGCAGTGCCCCACTCCTAGCGGGTGGGGTTATCAATGAGCAGTTCTTC
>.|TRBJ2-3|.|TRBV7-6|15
CASSLVPANTDTQYF
TGTGCCAGCAGCTTAGTACCCGCAAACACAGATACGCAGTATTTT
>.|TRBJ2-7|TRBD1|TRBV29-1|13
CSAGQGSSYEQYF
TGCAGCGCCGGACAGGGGAGCTCCTACGAGCAGTACTTC
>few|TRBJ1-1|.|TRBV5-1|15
CASSLFAGSGTEAFF
TGCGCCAGCAGCTTGTTCGCAGGTTCGGGCACTGAAGCTTTCTTT
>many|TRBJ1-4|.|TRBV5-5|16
CASSRGTAPTNEKLFF
TGTGCCAGCAGCCGAGGGACGGCCCCAACTAATGAAAAACTGTTTTTT
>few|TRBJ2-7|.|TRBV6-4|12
CASSDFPYEQYF
TGTGCCAGCAGTGACTTTCCCTACGAGCAGTACTTC
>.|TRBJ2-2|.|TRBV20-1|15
CSARDRVANTGELFF
TGCAGTGCTAGAGATCGGGTAGCGAACACCGGGGAGCTGTTTTTT
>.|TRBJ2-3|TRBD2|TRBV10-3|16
CAISEFGGGRTDTQYF
TGTGCCATCAGTGAGTTCGGCGGGGGGCGCACAGATACGCAGTATTTT
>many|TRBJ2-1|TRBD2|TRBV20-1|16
CSARSSGGWGYNEQFF
TGCAGTGCTAGATCTAGCGGGGGGTGGGGATACAATGAGCAGTTCTTC
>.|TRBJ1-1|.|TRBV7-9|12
CASSVIYTEAFF
TGTGCCAGCAGCGTGATCTACACTGAAGCTTTCTTT
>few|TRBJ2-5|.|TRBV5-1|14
CASSQGLNKETQYF
TGCGCCAGCAGCCAAGGACTAAATAAAGAGACCCAGTACTTC
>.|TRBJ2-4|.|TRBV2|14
CASSGGGVGNIQYF
TGTGCCAGCAGTGGGGGAGGCGTTGGAAACATTCAGTACTTC
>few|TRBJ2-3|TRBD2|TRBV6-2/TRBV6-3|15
CASSSGTSGEDTQYF
TGTGCCAGCAGTTCCGGGACTAGCGGGGAAGATACGCAGTATTTT
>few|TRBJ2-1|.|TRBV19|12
CASSIDQLKQFF
TGTGCCAGTAGTATAGATCAGCTGAAGCAGTTCTTC
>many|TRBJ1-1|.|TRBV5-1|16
CASSLGPGTVNTEAFF
TGCGCCAGCAGCTTAGGGCCGGGCACCGTGAACACTGAAGCTTTCTTT
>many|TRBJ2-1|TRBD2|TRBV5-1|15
CASREAGGSYNEQFF
TGCGCCAGCAGAGAGGCGGGGGGGAGCTACAATGAGCAGTTCTTC
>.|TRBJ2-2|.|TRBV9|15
CASSASPGNTGELFF
TGTGCCAGCAGCGCCTCCCCAGGGAACACCGGGGAGCTGTTTTTT